The rows below give T cell receptor beta chains drawn from one sample of a study of T-cell reconstitution after alpha-beta-depleted transplantation in children. TCRdb ran MiXCR on the PCR reads and lists one entry per CDR3 protein. The sample contains roughly 120,000 distinct CDR3 sequences, approximately 10% of which appear only once. The specimen comprised PBMCs from the stem cell graft donor, sampled from the stem cell graft. These receptors all come from a human donor who donated a stem cell graft to a child with acute lymphoblastic leukemia. Both conserved end residues are part of each CDR3. D genes are given only for firm matches. Expanded clones are given a class, and other clones once, few, many or no size at all.

size: many
D: TRBD2
V: TRBV3-1
J: TRBJ2-5
DNA: TGTGCCAGCAGCCAAGATGCCAGCGGGGGAGAGACCCAGTACTTC
CDR3: CASSQDASGGETQYF

size: many
D: NA
V: TRBV5-5
J: TRBJ2-7
DNA: TGTGCCAGCAGCTTGGCCGGCAGTCTTTACGAGCAGTACTTC
CDR3: CASSLAGSLYEQYF

size: many
D: NA
V: TRBV4-1
J: TRBJ1-2
DNA: TGCGCCAGCAGCCTGGACAGTGGGGATGGCTACACCTTC
CDR3: CASSLDSGDGYTF

size: many
D: TRBD1
V: TRBV12-3/TRBV12-4
J: TRBJ2-7
DNA: TGTGCCAGTGAGGGGGCAGGGTCGGTCTCCTACGAGCAGTACTTC
CDR3: CASEGAGSVSYEQYF

size: many
D: NA
V: TRBV6-5
J: TRBJ2-7
DNA: TGTGCCAGCAGTTATCGGCCCCCAGCGGGCTCGCTTTTTATCTACGAGCAGTACTTC
CDR3: CASSYRPPAGSLFIYEQYF

size: NA
D: TRBD1
V: TRBV19
J: TRBJ2-3
DNA: TGTGCCAGTAGTTCCAGACAGGGGGCAGGGGATACGCAGTATTTT
CDR3: CASSSRQGAGDTQYF

size: many
D: TRBD1
V: TRBV20-1
J: TRBJ1-1
DNA: TGCAGTGCTAGAGATGGGGGGACAGGGCGGACTGAAGCTTTCTTT
CDR3: CSARDGGTGRTEAFF

size: many
D: NA
V: TRBV7-6
J: TRBJ2-7
DNA: TGTGCCAGCAGACCCGAGGCATCCCCAGGCCACGAGCAGTACTTC
CDR3: CASRPEASPGHEQYF

size: many
D: NA
V: TRBV5-1
J: TRBJ1-4
DNA: TGCGCCAGCAGCTTCGGACAGAAATCAACTAATGAAAAACTGTTTTTT
CDR3: CASSFGQKSTNEKLFF

size: few
D: NA
V: TRBV19
J: TRBJ1-2
DNA: TGTGCCAGTAGTGGGACGTCGGTTAGTGGCTACACCTTC
CDR3: CASSGTSVSGYTF

size: many
D: TRBD1
V: TRBV29-1
J: TRBJ1-4
DNA: TGCAGCGGCCAAGGGGGCGCGAATGAAAAACTGTTTTTT
CDR3: CSGQGGANEKLFF

size: many
D: TRBD2
V: TRBV20-1
J: TRBJ2-1
DNA: TGCAGTGCTCCTCAACTAGCGGGAGGCTTAGGTGAGCAGTTCTTC
CDR3: CSAPQLAGGLGEQFF

size: many
D: NA
V: TRBV4-1
J: TRBJ2-7
DNA: TGCGCCAGCAGCCAAGAGGCACCTACTGTCAACGAGCAGTACTTC
CDR3: CASSQEAPTVNEQYF

size: many
D: TRBD2
V: TRBV7-2
J: TRBJ2-1
DNA: TGTGCCAGCAGCCCGGGACTAGCGGGAGTCGGTGAGCAGTTCTTC
CDR3: CASSPGLAGVGEQFF

size: many
D: NA
V: TRBV12-3/TRBV12-4
J: TRBJ2-1
DNA: TGTGCCAGCACCCATCCCCAATCGGAGAATGAGCAGTTCTTC
CDR3: CASTHPQSENEQFF

size: many
D: NA
V: TRBV20-1
J: TRBJ2-3
DNA: TGCAGTGCTAGAGTCCTATTCTCGAGCATATCCCCAGATACGCAGTATTTT
CDR3: CSARVLFSSISPDTQYF

size: many
D: NA
V: TRBV5-1
J: TRBJ2-6
DNA: TGCGCCAGCAGCTTGTCTTCACAGACCGGGGCCAACGTCCTGACTTTC
CDR3: CASSLSSQTGANVLTF

size: NA
D: TRBD1
V: TRBV29-1
J: TRBJ2-5
DNA: TGCAGCTGCCAAACAGGGGGCGCGGAGACCCAGTACTTC
CDR3: CSCQTGGAETQYF

size: many
D: TRBD1
V: TRBV5-8
J: TRBJ1-1
DNA: TGTGCCAGCAGCTTTGCGACAGGGATGGAAACCACTGAAGCTTTCTTT
CDR3: CASSFATGMETTEAFF

size: many
D: TRBD1
V: TRBV20-1
J: TRBJ1-2
DNA: TGCAGTGCTACCGGGGGACAGGGCCGAGCTAACTATGGCTACACCTTC
CDR3: CSATGGQGRANYGYTF

size: many
D: NA
V: TRBV29-1
J: TRBJ1-2
DNA: TGCAGCGTTGGGGGACGTCAGGTCGGGCACACCTTC
CDR3: CSVGGRQVGHTF

size: many
D: TRBD2
V: TRBV20-1
J: TRBJ2-3
DNA: TGCAGTGCTAGTAGGACTAGCGGTACTCCAGATACGCAGTATTTT
CDR3: CSASRTSGTPDTQYF

size: NA
D: NA
V: TRBV19
J: TRBJ1-5
DNA: TGTGCCAGTAGTATGTGGGATAGCAATCAGCCCCAGCATTTT
CDR3: CASSMWDSNQPQHF

size: many
D: TRBD2
V: TRBV5-1
J: TRBJ2-5
DNA: TGCGCCAGCAGCGGAACTAGCGTCCAAGAGACCCAGTACTTC
CDR3: CASSGTSVQETQYF

size: many
D: NA
V: TRBV11-3
J: TRBJ1-1
DNA: TGTGCCAGCAGCTTAGAGCTTGACACTGAAGCTTTCTTT
CDR3: CASSLELDTEAFF